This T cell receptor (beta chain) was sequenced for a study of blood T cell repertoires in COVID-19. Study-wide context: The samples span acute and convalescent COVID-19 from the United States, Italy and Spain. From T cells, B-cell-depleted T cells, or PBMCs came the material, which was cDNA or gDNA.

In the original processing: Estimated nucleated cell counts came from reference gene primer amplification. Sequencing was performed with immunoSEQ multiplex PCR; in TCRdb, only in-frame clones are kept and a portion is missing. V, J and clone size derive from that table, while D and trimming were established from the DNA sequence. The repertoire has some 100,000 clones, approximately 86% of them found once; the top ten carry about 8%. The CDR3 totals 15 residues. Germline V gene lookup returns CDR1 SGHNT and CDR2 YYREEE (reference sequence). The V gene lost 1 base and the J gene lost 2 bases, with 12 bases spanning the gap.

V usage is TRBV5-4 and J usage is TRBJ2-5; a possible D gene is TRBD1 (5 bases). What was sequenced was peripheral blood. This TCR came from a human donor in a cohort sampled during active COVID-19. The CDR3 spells CASSLRGVSQETQYF. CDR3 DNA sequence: TGTGCCAGCAGCTTGAGGGGCGTATCGCAAGAGACCCAGTACTTC.